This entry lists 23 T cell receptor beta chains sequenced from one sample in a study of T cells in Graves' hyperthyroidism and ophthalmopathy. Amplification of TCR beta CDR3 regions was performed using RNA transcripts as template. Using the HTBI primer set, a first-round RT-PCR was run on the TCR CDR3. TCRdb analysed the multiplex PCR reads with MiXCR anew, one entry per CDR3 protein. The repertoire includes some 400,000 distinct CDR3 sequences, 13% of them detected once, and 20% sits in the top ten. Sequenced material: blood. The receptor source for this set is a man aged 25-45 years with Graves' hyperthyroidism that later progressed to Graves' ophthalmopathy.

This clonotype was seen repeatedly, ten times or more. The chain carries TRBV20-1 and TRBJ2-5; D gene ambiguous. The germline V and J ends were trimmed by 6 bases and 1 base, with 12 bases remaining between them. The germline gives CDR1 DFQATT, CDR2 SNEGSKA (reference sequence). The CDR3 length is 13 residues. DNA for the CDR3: TGCAGTGCCCCTCGGCGGAGCCAAGAGACCCAGTACTTC. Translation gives CSAPRRSQETQYF.

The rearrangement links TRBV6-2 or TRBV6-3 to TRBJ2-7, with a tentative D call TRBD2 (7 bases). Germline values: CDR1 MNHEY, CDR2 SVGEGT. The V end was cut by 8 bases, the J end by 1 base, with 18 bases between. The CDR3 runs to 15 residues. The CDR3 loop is CASGHTGRGSYEQYF. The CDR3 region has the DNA TGTGCCAGCGGGCACACAGGGAGGGGGTCCTACGAGCAGTACTTC.

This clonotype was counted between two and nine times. The CDR3 sequence is CASSSSSNRNYGYTF. The CDR3 nucleotides are TGTGCCAGCAGCTCTTCGAGTAATCGTAACTATGGCTACACCTTC. J is TRBJ1-2 and V is TRBV3-1; unclear D gene. The length of the CDR3 is 15 residues. Germline-derived CDR1 and CDR2 are LGHDT and YNNKEL (reference sequence). Trimming shortened V by 5 bases and J by 1 base, and 14 bases separated the two germline ends.

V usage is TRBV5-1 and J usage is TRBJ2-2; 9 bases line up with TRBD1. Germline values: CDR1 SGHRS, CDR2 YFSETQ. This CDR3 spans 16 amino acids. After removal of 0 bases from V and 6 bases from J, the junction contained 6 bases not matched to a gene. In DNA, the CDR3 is TGCGCCAGCAGCTTGGCACCGGGACAGGGTGCCGGGGAGCTGTTTTTT. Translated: CASSLAPGQGAGELFF. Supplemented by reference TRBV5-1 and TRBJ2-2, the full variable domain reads KAGVTQTPRYLIKTRGQQVTLSCSPISGHRSVSWYQQTPGQGLQFLFEYFSETQRNKGNFPGRFSGRQFSNSRSEMNVSTLELGDSALYLCASSLAPGQGAGELFFGEGSRLTVL.

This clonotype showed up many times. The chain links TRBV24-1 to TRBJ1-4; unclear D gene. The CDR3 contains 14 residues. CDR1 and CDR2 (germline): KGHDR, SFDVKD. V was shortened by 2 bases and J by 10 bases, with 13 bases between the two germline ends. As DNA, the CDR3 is TGTGCCACCAGTGATTCCGTCAAAGCAGGAAAACTGTTTTTT. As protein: CATSDSVKAGKLFF.

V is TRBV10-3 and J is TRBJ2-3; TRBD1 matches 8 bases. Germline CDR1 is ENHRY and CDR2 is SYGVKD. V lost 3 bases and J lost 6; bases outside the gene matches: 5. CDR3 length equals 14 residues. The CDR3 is CAISEWTGKDTQYF. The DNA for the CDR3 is TGTGCCATCAGTGAATGGACAGGGAAGGATACGCAGTATTTT.

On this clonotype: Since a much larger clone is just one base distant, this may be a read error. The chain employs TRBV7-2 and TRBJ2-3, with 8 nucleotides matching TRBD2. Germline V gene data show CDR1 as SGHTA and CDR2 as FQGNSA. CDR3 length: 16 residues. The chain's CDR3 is CDSSLLVQRGTDTQYF. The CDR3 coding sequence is TGTGACAGCAGCTTATTGGTCCAGCGGGGGACAGATACGCAGTATTTT.

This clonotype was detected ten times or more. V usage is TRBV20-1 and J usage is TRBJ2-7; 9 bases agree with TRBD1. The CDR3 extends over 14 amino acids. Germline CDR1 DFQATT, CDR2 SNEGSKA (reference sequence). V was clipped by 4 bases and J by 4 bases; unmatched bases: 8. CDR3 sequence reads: CSAIKQGALYEQYF. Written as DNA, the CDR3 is TGCAGTGCTATTAAACAGGGGGCGCTTTACGAGCAGTACTTC.

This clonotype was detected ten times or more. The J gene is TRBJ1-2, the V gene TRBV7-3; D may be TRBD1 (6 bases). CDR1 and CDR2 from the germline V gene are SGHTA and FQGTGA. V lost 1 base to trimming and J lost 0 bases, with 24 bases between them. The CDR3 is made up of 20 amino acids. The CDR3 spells CASSLNGYRGAGEANYGYTF. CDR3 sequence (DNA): TGTGCCAGCAGCTTAAATGGGTATCGGGGGGCAGGAGAGGCTAACTATGGCTACACCTTC.

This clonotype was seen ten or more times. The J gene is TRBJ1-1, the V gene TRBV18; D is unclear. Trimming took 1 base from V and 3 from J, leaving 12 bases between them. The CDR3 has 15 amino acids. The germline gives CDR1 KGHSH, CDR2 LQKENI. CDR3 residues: CASSPQSLRDTEAFF. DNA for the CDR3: TGTGCCAGCTCACCACAGAGCCTGCGGGACACTGAAGCTTTCTTT.

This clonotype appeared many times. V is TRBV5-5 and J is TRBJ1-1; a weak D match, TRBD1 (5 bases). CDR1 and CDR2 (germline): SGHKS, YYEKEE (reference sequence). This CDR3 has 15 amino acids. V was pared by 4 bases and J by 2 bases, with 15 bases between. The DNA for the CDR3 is TGTGCCAGCAGCCCAGGGTACAGGTTTAACACTGAAGCTTTCTTT. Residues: CASSPGYRFNTEAFF. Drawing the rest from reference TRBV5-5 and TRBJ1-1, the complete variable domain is DAGVTQSPTHLIKTRGQQVTLRCSPISGHKSVSWYQQVLGQGPQFIFQYYEKEERGRGNFPDRFSARQFPNYSSELNVNALLLGDSALYLCASSPGYRFNTEAFFGQGTRLTVV.

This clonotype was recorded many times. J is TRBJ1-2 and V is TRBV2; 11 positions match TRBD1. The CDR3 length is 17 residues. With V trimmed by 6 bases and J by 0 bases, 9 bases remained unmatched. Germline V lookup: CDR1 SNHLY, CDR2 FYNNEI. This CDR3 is CASSDGTGGRTNYGYTF. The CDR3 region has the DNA TGTGCCAGCAGCGACGGGACAGGGGGGAGGACTAACTATGGCTACACCTTC.

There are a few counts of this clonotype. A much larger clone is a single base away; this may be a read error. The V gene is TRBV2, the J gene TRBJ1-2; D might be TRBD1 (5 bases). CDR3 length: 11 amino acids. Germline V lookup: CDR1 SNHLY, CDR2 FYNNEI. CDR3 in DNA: TGTGCCAGCACAAGGCGGGGCGGCTACGCCTTC. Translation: CASTRRGGYAF.

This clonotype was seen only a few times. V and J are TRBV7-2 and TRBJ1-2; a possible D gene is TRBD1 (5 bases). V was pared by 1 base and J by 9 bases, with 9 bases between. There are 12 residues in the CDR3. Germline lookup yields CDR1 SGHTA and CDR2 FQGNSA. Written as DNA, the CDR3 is TGTGCCAGCAGCTTAGGGGGGTACAGCTACACCTTC. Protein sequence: CASSLGGYSYTF.

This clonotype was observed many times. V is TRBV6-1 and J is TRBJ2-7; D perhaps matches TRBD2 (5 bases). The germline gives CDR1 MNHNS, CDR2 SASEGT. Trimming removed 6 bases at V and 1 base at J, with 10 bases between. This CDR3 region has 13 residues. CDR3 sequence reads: CASRPPGSYEQYF. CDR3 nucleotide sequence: TGTGCCAGCAGACCTCCGGGATCCTACGAGCAGTACTTC.

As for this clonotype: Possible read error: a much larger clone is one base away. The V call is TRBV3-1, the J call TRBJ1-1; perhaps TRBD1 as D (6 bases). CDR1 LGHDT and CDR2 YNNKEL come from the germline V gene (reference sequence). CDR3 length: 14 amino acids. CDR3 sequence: CASSLGRRDTAAFF. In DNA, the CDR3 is TGTGCCAGCAGCCTGGGACGGAGGGACACTGCAGCTTTCTTT.

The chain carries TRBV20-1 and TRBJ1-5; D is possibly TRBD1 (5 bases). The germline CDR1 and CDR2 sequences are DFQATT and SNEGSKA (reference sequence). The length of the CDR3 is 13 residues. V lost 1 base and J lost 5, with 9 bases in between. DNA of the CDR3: TGCAGTGCTAGAGCGACAGTAGATCAGCCCCAGCATTTT. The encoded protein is CSARATVDQPQHF.

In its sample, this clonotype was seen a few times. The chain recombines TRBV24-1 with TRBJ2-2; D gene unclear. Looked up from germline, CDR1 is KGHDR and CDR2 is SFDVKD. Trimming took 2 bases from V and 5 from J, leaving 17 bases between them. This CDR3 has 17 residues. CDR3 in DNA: TGTGCCACCAGTGATTATAGAATTTTGGGTAAAACCGGGGAGCTGTTTTTT. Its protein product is CATSDYRILGKTGELFF.

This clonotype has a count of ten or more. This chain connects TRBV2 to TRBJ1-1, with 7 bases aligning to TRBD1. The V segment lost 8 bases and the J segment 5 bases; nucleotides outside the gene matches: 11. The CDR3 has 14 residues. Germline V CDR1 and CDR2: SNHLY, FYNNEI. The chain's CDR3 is CASPPRQGGTEAFF. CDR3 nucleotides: TGTGCCAGCCCCCCGCGGCAGGGGGGAACTGAAGCTTTCTTT.

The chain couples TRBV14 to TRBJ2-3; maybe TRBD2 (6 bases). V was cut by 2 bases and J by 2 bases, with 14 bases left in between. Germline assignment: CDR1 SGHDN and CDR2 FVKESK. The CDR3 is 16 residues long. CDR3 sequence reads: CASSQFERGFTDTQYF. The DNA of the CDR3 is TGTGCCAGCAGCCAATTTGAACGGGGGTTCACAGATACGCAGTATTTT.

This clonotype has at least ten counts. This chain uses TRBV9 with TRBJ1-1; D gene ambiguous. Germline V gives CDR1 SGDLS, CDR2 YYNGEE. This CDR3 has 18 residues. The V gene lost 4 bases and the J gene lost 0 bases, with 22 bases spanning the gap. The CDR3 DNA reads TGTGCCAGCAGCCCGAACCCGGGTGCGGGCCCCTTGAACACTGAAGCTTTCTTT. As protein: CASSPNPGAGPLNTEAFF.

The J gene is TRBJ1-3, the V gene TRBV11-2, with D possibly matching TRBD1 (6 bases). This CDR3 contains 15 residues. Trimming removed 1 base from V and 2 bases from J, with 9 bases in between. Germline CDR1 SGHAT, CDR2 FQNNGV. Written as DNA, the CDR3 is TGTGCCAGCAGCTTAGTGGCAGGGGCTGGAAACACCATATATTTT. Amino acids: CASSLVAGAGNTIYF.

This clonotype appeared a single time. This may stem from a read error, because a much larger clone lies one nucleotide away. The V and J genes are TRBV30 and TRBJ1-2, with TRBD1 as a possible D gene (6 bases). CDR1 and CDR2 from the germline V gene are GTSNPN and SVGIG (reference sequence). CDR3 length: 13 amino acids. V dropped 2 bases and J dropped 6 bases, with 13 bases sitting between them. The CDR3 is CAWSRTVLDGYTF. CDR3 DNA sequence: TGTGCCTGGAGTAGGACAGTGCTCGATGGCTACACCTTC.